This T cell receptor beta chain was obtained from a study of blood T cell repertoires in COVID-19. As for the study in general: From the United States, Italy and Spain came samples of acute and convalescent COVID-19. Sources were T cells, B-cell-depleted T cells, or PBMCs; the material itself was cDNA or gDNA.

This CDR3 spans 14 amino acids. The V end was cut by 6 bases, the J end by 3 bases, with 12 bases between. Germline loops: CDR1 SGHTA, CDR2 FQGTGA. In its sample, this clone was seen once. Original methodology: Reference gene primer amplification in the assay estimated nucleated cell counts. Some clones are missing from TCRdb's copy, which holds only in-frame ones; the method was immunoSEQ multiplex PCR. That table furnishes V, J and clone size, whereas the DNA furnished D and trimming. The sample has about 130,000 clones; more than 60% are singletons. Sequencing was done on a sample of peripheral blood. The chain links TRBV7-3 to TRBJ2-1; D perhaps matches TRBD1 (5 bases). This sequence was found in an older woman with acute or convalescent COVID-19. For the CDR3, the DNA is TGTGCCAGCAGTGGGGCAGGGCTCTACAATGAGCAGTTCTTC. It encodes CASSGAGLYNEQFF.